This T cell receptor (beta chain) stems from a study of spatial heterogeneity in lung cancer. Indicated time point: sample taken at primary tumor resection. The authors sequenced whole RNA from tumor, nontumor lung or frozen PBMC without sorting. The CDR3 spans 15 residues. Per the germline V gene, CDR1 is MNHNY and CDR2 is SVGAGI (reference sequence). Trimming pared 2 bases from V and 7 bases from J, leaving 17 bases between. This clonotype has a handful of counts. TCRdb recomputed calls from the 5' RACE reads with MiXCR, one row per CDR3 protein. The table records 60,000 to 80,000 distinct CDR3 sequences, about an eighth of them present only once.

This clonotype originated in a male donor with early-stage non-small cell lung cancer. The chain is built from TRBV6-6 and TRBJ1-1; TRBD1 is a possible D gene (6 bases). The sequencing used PBMCs, collected at surgery. For the CDR3, the DNA is TGTGCCAGCAGTTACCAGCGGACAGTGGAAAATGAAGCTTTCTTT. Amino acids: CASSYQRTVENEAFF.